The 9 T cell receptor beta chains in this list originate from one sample, sequenced in a study of T cells in Graves' hyperthyroidism and ophthalmopathy. Template material for amplifying TCR beta CDR3 regions consisted of RNA transcripts. HTBI primers were the set used in a first-round RT-PCR of the TCR CDR3. TCRdb fed the multiplex PCR reads into MiXCR, producing one record per CDR3 protein. Counted here are 340,000 or so distinct CDR3 sequences, around a sixth occurring once; the ten biggest clones make up under 55%. The source material was blood. The receptors originated from a woman between 50 and 59 years old with Graves' hyperthyroidism.

The genes are TRBV28 and TRBJ2-3, with D uncertain. V shed 2 bases and J shed 7 bases, with 7 bases lying between them. This CDR3 region has 12 residues. Per germline, CDR1 MDHEN and CDR2 SYDVKM. The CDR3 DNA is TGTGCCAGCAGTTTAGCCGACTATACGCAGTATTTT. It yields the protein CASSLADYTQYF.

This clonotype was seen a handful of times. V and J are TRBV19 and TRBJ2-7, with TRBD1 matching over 8 bases. This CDR3 comprises 14 residues. From germline, CDR1 is LNHDA and CDR2 SQIVND (reference sequence). V shed 3 bases, J shed 7 bases, and the junction held 8 bases outside the gene matches. CDR3: CASSMGQGAGEQYF. In DNA, the CDR3 is TGTGCCAGTAGTATGGGGCAGGGGGCAGGGGAGCAGTACTTC.

Note on this clonotype: A much larger clone is a single base away; this may be a read error. The CDR3 region has the DNA TGTACCAGCAGCTTGGCACTAGTGGAGCTTGAAGCTTTCTTT. Translated: CTSSLALVELEAFF. V and J are TRBV5-6 and TRBJ1-1; unclear D gene. CDR1 and CDR2 (germline): SGHDT, YYEEEE. This CDR3 spans 14 amino acids.

This clonotype appeared many times. This sequence joins TRBV11-2 and TRBJ1-2; D is perhaps TRBD1 (5 bases). CDR1 SGHAT and CDR2 FQNNGV come from the germline V gene. The CDR3 totals 14 residues. V was pared by 6 bases and J by 0 bases, with 11 bases between. The CDR3 DNA reads as TGTGCCAGCAGTTTTCAGACAGCTAACTATGGCTACACCTTC. This encodes CASSFQTANYGYTF.

This chain links TRBV6-2 or TRBV6-3 with TRBJ2-3; unclear D gene. The CDR3 has 14 residues. Germline CDR1 MNHEY, CDR2 SVGEGT. Trimming removed 0 bases at V and 4 bases at J, with 8 bases between. The CDR3 loop reads CASSYSSRSDTQYF. The CDR3 DNA reads as TGTGCCAGCAGTTACTCGAGTCGCTCAGATACGCAGTATTTT.

The rearrangement links TRBV20-1 to TRBJ2-5, with D hard to call. Germline assignment: CDR1 DFQATT and CDR2 SNEGSKA (reference sequence). V was pared by 1 base and J by 5 bases, with 11 bases between. The CDR3 sequence is 13 residues long. This CDR3 is CSARGARAETQYF. CDR3 nucleotide sequence: TGCAGTGCTAGAGGGGCCCGGGCGGAGACCCAGTACTTC.

This clonotype was seen at least ten times. The V and J genes are TRBV20-1 and TRBJ1-1, with TRBD1 as a possible D gene (5 bases). The V gene lost 0 bases and the J gene lost 1 base, with 12 bases spanning the gap. Germline V gives CDR1 DFQATT, CDR2 SNEGSKA (reference sequence). CDR3 length equals 15 residues. The CDR3 loop reads CSARDPRAANTEAFF. In nucleotides, the CDR3 is TGCAGTGCTAGAGATCCCAGGGCAGCGAACACTGAAGCTTTCTTT.

In regard to this clonotype: At one end, the junction sequence differs from germline, possibly due to a read error. The chain recombines TRBV27 with TRBJ2-1, with TRBD2 matching over 8 bases. CDR1 and CDR2 (germline): MNHEY, SMNVEV (reference sequence). The CDR3 totals 16 residues. CDR3 DNA: TGTGCCACAGGCGTGGTTGGAACTAGCGGCTACAATGAGCAGTGCTTC. Translation gives CATGVVGTSGYNEQCF.

In its sample, this clonotype was seen many times. The J gene is TRBJ1-1, the V gene TRBV6-1; D may be TRBD1 (6 bases). Trimming removed 4 bases at V and 3 bases at J, with 21 bases between. Germline V lookup: CDR1 MNHNS, CDR2 SASEGT. CDR3 size: 17 residues. The CDR3 spells CASSVRGASLEDTEAFF. CDR3 in DNA: TGTGCCAGCAGTGTTCGGGGGGCGAGCCTCGAGGACACTGAAGCTTTCTTT.